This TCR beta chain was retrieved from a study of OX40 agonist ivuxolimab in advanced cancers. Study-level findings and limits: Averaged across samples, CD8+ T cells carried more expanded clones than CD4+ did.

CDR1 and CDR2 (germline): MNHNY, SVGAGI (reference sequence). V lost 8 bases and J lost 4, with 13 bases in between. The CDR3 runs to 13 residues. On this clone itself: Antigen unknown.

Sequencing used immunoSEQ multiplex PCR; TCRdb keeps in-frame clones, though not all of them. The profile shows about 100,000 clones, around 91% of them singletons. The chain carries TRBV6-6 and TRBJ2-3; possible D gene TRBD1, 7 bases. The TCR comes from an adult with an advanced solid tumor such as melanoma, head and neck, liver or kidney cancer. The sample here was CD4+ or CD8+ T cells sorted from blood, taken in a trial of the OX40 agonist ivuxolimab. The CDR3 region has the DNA TGTGCCAGCTCCCAGGGGGGCCCAGATACGCAGTATTTT. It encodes CASSQGGPDTQYF.